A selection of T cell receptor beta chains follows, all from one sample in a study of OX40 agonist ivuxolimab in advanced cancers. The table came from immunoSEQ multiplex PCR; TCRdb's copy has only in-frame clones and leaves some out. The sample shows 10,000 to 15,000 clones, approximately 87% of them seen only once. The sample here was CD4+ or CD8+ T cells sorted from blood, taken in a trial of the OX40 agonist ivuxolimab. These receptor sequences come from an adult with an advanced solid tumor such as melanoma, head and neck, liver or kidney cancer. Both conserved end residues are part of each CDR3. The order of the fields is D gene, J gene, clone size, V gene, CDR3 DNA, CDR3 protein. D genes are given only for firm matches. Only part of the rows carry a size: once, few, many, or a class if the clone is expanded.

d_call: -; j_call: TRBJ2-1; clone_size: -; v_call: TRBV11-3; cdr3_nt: TGTGCCAGCAGCCTAGGAGGCAGCTCCTACAATGAGCAGTTCTTC; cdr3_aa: CASSLGGSSYNEQFF
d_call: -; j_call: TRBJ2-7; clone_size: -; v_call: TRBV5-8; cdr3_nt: TGTGCCAGCAGCTGGGCGGGCTACGAGCAGTACTTC; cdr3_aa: CASSWAGYEQYF
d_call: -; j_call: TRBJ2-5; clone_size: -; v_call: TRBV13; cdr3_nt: TGTGCCAGCAGCCACAGGACCCGAAGATTACAAGAGACCCAGTACTTC; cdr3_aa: CASSHRTRRLQETQYF
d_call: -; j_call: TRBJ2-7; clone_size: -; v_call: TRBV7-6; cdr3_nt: TGTGCCAGCAGCGGGGGGTCTGGACAGTACTACGAGCAGTACTTC; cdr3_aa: CASSGGSGQYYEQYF
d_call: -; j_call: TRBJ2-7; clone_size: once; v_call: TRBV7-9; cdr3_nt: TGTGCCAGCAGCGCGCCCGGGACCGTGGAATTCTACGAGCAGTACTTC; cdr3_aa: CASSAPGTVEFYEQYF
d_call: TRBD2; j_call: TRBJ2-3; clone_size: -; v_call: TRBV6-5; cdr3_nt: TGTGCCAGCAGTTGGAACCTAGCGGGCAGCACAGATACGCAGTATTTT; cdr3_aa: CASSWNLAGSTDTQYF
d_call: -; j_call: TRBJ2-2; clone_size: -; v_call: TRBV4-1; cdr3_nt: TGCGCCAGCAGCCACGGTGTAGCCGTCGGGGAGCTGTTTTTT; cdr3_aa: CASSHGVAVGELFF
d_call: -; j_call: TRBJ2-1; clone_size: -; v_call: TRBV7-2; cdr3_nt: TGTGCCAGCAGCTTAGGTCTTAGCGGCTACAATGAGCAGTTCTTC; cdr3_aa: CASSLGLSGYNEQFF
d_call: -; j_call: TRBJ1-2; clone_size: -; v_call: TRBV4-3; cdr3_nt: TGCGCCAGCAGCCAGAACGGGGGCTACTATGGCTACACCTTC; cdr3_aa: CASSQNGGYYGYTF
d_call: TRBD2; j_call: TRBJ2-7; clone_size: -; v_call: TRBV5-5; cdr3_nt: TGTGCCAGCAGCACGGGACTAGCGGGAGGAGCGTACGAGCAGTACTTC; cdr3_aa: CASSTGLAGGAYEQYF
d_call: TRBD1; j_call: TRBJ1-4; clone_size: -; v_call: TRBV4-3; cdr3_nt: TGCGCCAGCAGCCAAACCGGGACAGTGAATGAAAAACTGTTTTTT; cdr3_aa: CASSQTGTVNEKLFF
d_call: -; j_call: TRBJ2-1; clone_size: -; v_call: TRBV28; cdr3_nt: TGTGCCAGCCAGCCGGGTAGCTATGAGCAGTTCTTC; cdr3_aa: CASQPGSYEQFF
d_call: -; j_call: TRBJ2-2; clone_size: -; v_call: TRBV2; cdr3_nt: TGTGCCAGCAGTGGAGGGCCGGGCACCGGGGAGCTGTTTTTT; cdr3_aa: CASSGGPGTGELFF
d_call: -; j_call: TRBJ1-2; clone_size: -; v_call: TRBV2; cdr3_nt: TGTGCCAGCAGTGAGTGGGTGACTGGCTATGGCTACACCTTC; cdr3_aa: CASSEWVTGYGYTF
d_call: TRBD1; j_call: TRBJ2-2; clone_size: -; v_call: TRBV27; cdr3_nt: TGTGCCAGCAGTTTACTCCCGGGACAGGGGGAAACCGGGGAGCTGTTTTTT; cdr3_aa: CASSLLPGQGETGELFF
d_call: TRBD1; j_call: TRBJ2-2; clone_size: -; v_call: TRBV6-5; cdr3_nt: TGTGCCAGCAGCCCCGGGACAGCGAACACCGGGGAGCTGTTTTTT; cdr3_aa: CASSPGTANTGELFF
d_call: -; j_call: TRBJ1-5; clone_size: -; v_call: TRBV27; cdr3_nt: TGTGCCAGCAGTGCCAGCAGGGTTGGCCAGCCCCAGCATTTT; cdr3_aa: CASSASRVGQPQHF
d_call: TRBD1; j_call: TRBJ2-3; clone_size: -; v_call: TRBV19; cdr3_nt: TGTGCCAGTAGTATTGTCAGGGGGACAGATACGCAGTATTTT; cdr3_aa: CASSIVRGTDTQYF
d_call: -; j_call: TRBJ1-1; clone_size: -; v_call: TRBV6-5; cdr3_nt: TGTGCCAGCAGTTACTCGATAAACACTGAAGCTTTCTTT; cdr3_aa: CASSYSINTEAFF
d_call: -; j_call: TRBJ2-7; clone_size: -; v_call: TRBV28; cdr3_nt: TGTGCCAGCAGTCCGGGCCAAGGCTTTTACGAGCAGTACTTC; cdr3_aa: CASSPGQGFYEQYF
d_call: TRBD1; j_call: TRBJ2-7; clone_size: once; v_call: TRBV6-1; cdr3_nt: TGTGCCAGCAGTTGGGACAGGAACTACGAGCAGTACTTC; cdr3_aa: CASSWDRNYEQYF
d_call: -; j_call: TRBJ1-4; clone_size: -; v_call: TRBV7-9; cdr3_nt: TGTGCCAGCAGCTTAGTTGGCAGGGAGGCAACTAATGAAAAACTGTTTTTT; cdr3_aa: CASSLVGREATNEKLFF
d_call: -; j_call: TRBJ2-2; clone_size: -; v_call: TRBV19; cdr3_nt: TGTGCCAGTAGCATCACGGGAGACACCGGGGAGCTGTTTTTT; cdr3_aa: CASSITGDTGELFF
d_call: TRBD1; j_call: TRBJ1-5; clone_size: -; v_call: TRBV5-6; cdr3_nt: TGTGCCAGCAGTTTAGGGCCCTCAGGGGGGGCCCAGCATTTT; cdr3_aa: CASSLGPSGGAQHF
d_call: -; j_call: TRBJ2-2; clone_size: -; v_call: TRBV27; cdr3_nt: TGTGCCAGCAGTTTATCCCCGGGACATTTGGCGAACACCGGGGAGCTGTTTTTT; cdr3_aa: CASSLSPGHLANTGELFF
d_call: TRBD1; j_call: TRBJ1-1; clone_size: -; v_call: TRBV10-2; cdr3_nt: TGCGCCAGCAGTTCCACAGGGGTGAACACTGAAGCTTTCTTT; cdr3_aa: CASSSTGVNTEAFF
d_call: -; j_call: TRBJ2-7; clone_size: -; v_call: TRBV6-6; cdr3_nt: TGTGCCAGCAGTTATCCTCCGACCGAGCAGTACTTC; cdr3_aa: CASSYPPTEQYF
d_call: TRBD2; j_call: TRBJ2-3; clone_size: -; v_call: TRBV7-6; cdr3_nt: TGTGCCAGCACCTCGGGAGGGGCCACAGATACGCAGTATTTT; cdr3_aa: CASTSGGATDTQYF
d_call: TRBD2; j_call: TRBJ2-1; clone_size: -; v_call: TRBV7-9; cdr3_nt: TGTGCCAGCAGCTTTAGGGAGGGCTCCTACAATGAGCAGTTCTTC; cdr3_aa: CASSFREGSYNEQFF
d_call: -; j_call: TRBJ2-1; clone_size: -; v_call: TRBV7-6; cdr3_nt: TGTGCCAGCAGCCACGCTACTAATGAGCAGTTCTTC; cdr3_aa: CASSHATNEQFF
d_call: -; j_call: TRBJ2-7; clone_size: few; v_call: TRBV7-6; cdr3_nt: TGTGCCAGCAGCTTAGGCCGGAGCCACTACGAGCAGTACTTC; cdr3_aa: CASSLGRSHYEQYF
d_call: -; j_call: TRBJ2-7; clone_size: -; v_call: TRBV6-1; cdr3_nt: TGTGCCATCGTACAGGGATCCTACGAGCAGTACTTC; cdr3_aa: CAIVQGSYEQYF
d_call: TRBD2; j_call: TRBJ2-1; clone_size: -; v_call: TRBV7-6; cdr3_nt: TGTGCCAGCAGCTTAGCGACTAGCGGGATCGGGTACAATGAGCAGTTCTTC; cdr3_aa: CASSLATSGIGYNEQFF
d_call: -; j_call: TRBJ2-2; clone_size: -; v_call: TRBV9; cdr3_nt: TGTGCCAGCAGCCAAGGGCTTAACACCGGGGAGCTGTTTTTT; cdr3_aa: CASSQGLNTGELFF
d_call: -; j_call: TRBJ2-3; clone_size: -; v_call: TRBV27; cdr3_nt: TGTGCCAGCAGTTTATCACAGGCCCCCACAGATACGCAGTATTTT; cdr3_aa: CASSLSQAPTDTQYF
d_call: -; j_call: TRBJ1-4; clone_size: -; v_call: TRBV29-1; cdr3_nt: TGCAGCGCCATTCTCCCCCAGTCCCCGAGGGGGTCCACTAATGAAAAACTGTTTTTT; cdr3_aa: CSAILPQSPRGSTNEKLFF
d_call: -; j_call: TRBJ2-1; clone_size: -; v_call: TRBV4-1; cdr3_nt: TGCGCCAGCAGCCAAGGTAGCCCCTTGGATGAGCAGTTCTTC; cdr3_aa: CASSQGSPLDEQFF
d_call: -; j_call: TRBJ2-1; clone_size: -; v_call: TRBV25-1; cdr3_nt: TGTGCCAGCAGTGGGAATGAGCAGTTCTTC; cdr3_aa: CASSGNEQFF
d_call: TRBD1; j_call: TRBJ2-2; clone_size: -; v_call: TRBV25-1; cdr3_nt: TGTGCCAGCAGTGAAAATCCGGGACAGGGGAACACCGGGGAGCTGTTTTTT; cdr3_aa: CASSENPGQGNTGELFF
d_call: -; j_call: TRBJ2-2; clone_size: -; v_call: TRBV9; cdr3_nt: TGTGCCAGCAGCGCGAACACCGGGGAGCTGTTTTTT; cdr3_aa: CASSANTGELFF
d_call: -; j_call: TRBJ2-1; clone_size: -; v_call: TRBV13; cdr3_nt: TGTGCCAGCAGCGTTCTAGTTACCCCCTACAATGAGCAGTTCTTC; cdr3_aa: CASSVLVTPYNEQFF
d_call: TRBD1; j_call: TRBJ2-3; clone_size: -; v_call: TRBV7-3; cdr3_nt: TGTGCCAGCAGCCATACAGGGGGTCGACTCGATACGCAGTATTTT; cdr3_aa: CASSHTGGRLDTQYF
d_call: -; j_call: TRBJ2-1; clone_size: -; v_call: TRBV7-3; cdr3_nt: TGTGCCAGCAGCTCTTACGGGAGTTCCTACAATGAGCAGTTCTTC; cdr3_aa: CASSSYGSSYNEQFF
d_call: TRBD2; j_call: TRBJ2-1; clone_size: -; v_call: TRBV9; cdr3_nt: TGTGCCAGCAGCGTCTCTAGCGGGACCTACAATGAGCAGTTCTTC; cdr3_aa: CASSVSSGTYNEQFF
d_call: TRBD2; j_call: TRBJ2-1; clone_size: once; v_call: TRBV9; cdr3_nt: TGTGCCAGCAGCGATCCCCGACTAGCCGATGAGCAGTTCTTC; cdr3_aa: CASSDPRLADEQFF
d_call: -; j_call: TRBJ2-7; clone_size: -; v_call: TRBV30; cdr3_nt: TGTGCCTGGAGTGAGGGAGGGGGGGCGGCCTACGAGCAGTACTTC; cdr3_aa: CAWSEGGGAAYEQYF
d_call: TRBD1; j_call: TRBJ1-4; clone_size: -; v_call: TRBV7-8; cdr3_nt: TGTGCCAGCAGCCTCAGGACAGGGAAAGCAGGCGAAAAACTGTTTTTT; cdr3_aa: CASSLRTGKAGEKLFF
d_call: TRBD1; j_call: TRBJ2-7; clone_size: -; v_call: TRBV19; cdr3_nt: TGTGCCAGTAGTAAGGGCCAGGGGGCCGCCTACGAGCAGTACTTC; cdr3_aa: CASSKGQGAAYEQYF
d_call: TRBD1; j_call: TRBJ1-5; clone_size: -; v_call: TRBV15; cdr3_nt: TGTGCCACCAGCAGAGAACAGGGGGCCCAGCCCCAGCATTTT; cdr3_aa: CATSREQGAQPQHF
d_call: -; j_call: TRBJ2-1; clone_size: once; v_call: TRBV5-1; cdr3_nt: TGCGCCAGCAGCCTACACAATGAGCAGTTCTTC; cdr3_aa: CASSLHNEQFF